This TCR beta chain was documented in a study of blood T cell repertoires in COVID-19. Background on the study: There were acute and convalescent COVID-19 samples, and they came from the United States, Italy and Spain. PBMCs, B-cell-depleted T cells, or T cells were the source of the cDNA or gDNA that made up the material.

Per the germline V gene, CDR1 is SEHNR and CDR2 is FQNEAQ (reference sequence). The length of the CDR3 is 15 residues. V lost 7 bases to trimming and J lost 3 bases; unmatched junction nucleotides: 9. This clone was picked up a small number of times. In the authors' methods: How many nucleated cells were present was estimated from reference gene primer amplification. Generated by immunoSEQ multiplex PCR, the TCRdb table keeps only in-frame clones and is missing some. V and J calls and clone size are those listed in that table; D and trimming were worked out from the DNA. The profile shows 110,000 or so clones, around 78% of them singletons.

Material: peripheral blood. This sequence joins TRBV7-9 and TRBJ1-5, with TRBD1 identical over 7 bases. The source is a woman aged 55-75 years with acute or convalescent COVID-19. CDR3 sequence (DNA): TGTGCCAGCACCCCGGGGACAGAAGCCAATCAGCCCCAGCATTTT. Translated, it gives CASTPGTEANQPQHF.